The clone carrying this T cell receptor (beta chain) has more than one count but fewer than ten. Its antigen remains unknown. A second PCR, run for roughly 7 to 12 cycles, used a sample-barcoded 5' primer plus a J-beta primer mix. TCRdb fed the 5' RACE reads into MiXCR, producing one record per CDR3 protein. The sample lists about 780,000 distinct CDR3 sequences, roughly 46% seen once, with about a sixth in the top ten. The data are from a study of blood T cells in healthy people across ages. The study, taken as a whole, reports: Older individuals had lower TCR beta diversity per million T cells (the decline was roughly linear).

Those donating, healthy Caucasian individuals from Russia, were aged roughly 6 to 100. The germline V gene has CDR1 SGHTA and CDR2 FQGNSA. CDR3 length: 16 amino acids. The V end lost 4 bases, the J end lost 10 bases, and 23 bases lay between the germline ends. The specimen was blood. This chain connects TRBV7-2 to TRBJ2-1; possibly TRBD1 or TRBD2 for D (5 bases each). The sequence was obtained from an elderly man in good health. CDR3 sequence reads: CASSSQSGQWTREQFF. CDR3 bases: TGTGCCAGCAGCTCCCAATCGGGGCAGTGGACCCGAGAGCAGTTCTTC.